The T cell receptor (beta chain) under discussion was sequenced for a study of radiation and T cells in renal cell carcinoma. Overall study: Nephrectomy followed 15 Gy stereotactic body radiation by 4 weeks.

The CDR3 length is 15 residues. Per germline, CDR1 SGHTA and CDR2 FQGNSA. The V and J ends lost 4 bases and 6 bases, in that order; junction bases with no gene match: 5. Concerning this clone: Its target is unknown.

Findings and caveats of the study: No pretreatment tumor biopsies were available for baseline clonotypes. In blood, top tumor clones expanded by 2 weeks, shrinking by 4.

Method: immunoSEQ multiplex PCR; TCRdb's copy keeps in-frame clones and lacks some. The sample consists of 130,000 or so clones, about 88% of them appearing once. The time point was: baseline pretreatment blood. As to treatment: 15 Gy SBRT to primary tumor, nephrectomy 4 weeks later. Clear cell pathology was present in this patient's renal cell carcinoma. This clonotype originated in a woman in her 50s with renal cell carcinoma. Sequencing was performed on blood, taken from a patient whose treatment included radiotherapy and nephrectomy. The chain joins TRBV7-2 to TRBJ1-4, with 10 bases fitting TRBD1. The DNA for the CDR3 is TGTGCCAGCAGCTCCGACAGGGGGCTCTATGAAAAACTGTTTTTT. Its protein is CASSSDRGLYEKLFF.